These 24 T cell receptor beta chains were sequenced from one sample in a study of cytomegalovirus exposure and HLA in healthy donors. Profiling relied on immunoSEQ multiplex PCR, and the TCRdb table lists in-frame clones only, not all of them. The sample records a few hundred thousand clones, around nine tenths being singletons. The sample consisted of PBMCs. The receptors here all came from a woman aged 18-29 years in good health and CMV-seronegative.

As concerns this clone: At one end the junction does not follow the germline gene, possibly because of a read error. The chain uses TRBV27 and TRBJ2-1; 8 bases map to TRBD2. This CDR3 has 16 residues. CDR1 and CDR2 from the germline V gene are MNHEY and SMNVEV (reference sequence). CDR3 sequence reads: CASSVSTSGSYNEQFF. The CDR3 DNA is TGTGCCAGCAGTGTATCTACTAGCGGCTCCTACAATGAGCAGTTCTTC.

The chain joins TRBV11-3 to TRBJ2-1, with TRBD1 identical over 10 bases. Per the germline V gene, CDR1 is SGHNT and CDR2 is YENEEA. V shed 5 bases and J 5 bases; nucleotides not matched to a gene: 9. The CDR3 is made up of 16 amino acids. This CDR3 reads CASSLGWDRGHNEQFF. The CDR3 DNA sequence: TGTGCCAGCAGCCTAGGCTGGGACAGGGGACACAATGAGCAGTTCTTC.

This clone came up once. The rearrangement joins TRBV28 to TRBJ2-7, with TRBD2 matching 10 bases. This CDR3 is built from 13 residues. Germline CDR1 is MDHEN and CDR2 is SYDVKM. Trimming cost V 10 bases and J 2 bases; bases outside gene matches: 5. The CDR3 is CAIGSGGPYEQYF. The CDR3 DNA reads as TGTGCCATCGGTAGCGGGGGGCCCTACGAGCAGTACTTC.

This chain uses TRBV7-8 with TRBJ2-5; 7 nucleotides align to TRBD2. The CDR3 runs to 14 residues. The ends lost 4 bases at V and 7 bases at J; junction bases unmatched: 9. Germline V gene sequence: CDR1 SGHVS, CDR2 FQNEAQ. The CDR3 nucleotides read TGTGCCAGCAGCTCCGCGGGGGTTGGAGCGACCCAGTACTTC. Translated, it gives CASSSAGVGATQYF. Drawing the rest from reference TRBV7-8 and TRBJ2-5, the complete variable domain is GAGVSQSPRYKVAKRGQDVALRCDPISGHVSLFWYQQALGQGPEFLTYFQNEAQLDKSGLPSDRFFAERPEGSVSTLKIQRTQQEDSAVYLCASSSAGVGATQYFGPGTRLLVL.

The rearrangement links TRBV28 to TRBJ1-4, with D perhaps TRBD1 (5 bases). This CDR3 has 13 amino acids. The germline V gene has CDR1 MDHEN and CDR2 SYDVKM. Trimming pared 6 bases from V and 10 bases from J, leaving 15 bases between. DNA of the CDR3: TGTGCCAGCAGCCCCGGACGCCAGGGAAAACTGTTTTTT. This encodes CASSPGRQGKLFF.

V gene TRBV6-1 combines with J gene TRBJ2-1, with D possibly TRBD2 on 6 matching bases. Germline loops: CDR1 MNHNS, CDR2 SASEGT. This CDR3 comprises 14 residues. Trimming pared 6 bases from V and 12 bases from J, leaving 21 bases between. DNA of the CDR3: TGTGCCAGCAGGGAAATGCAGCGGGCCGGAGGGCAGTTCTTC. Residues: CASREMQRAGGQFF.

The chain is built from TRBV5-6 and TRBJ2-7, with 13 bases identical to TRBD2. The CDR3 consists of 14 residues. In germline, CDR1 is SGHDT, CDR2 YYEEEE. V was pared by 3 bases and J by 7 bases, with 4 bases of the junction left unmatched. This chain's CDR3 is CASSYGTSGIEQYF. Here the CDR3 DNA reads TGTGCCAGCAGCTACGGGACTAGCGGGATTGAGCAGTACTTC.

In nucleotides, the CDR3 is TGTGCCAGCAGGCTAGCGGGAGGGCCAGGCTACGAGCAGTACTTC. Translated: CASRLAGGPGYEQYF. The rearrangement links TRBV27 to TRBJ2-7, with TRBD2 identical over 12 bases. The CDR3 has 15 residues. J gave up 3 bases and V 6 bases, and 6 bases lay outside the gene matches. Germline V gene sequence: CDR1 MNHEY, CDR2 SMNVEV (reference sequence).

Only one count was recorded for this clone. This rearrangement joins TRBV11-2 to TRBJ1-1; D unclear. Germline values: CDR1 SGHAT, CDR2 FQNNGV. Between the trimmed V and J ends, which lost 8 bases and 0 bases, there was a span of 10 bases. CDR3 size: 13 residues. Here the CDR3 DNA reads TGTGCCAGCCAGGTACCGATGAACACTGAAGCTTTCTTT. It translates to CASQVPMNTEAFF.

This chain joins TRBV28 and TRBJ2-7; 9 bases are a match to TRBD2. Per the germline V gene, CDR1 is MDHEN and CDR2 is SYDVKM. V was clipped by 4 bases and J by 3 bases; unmatched bases: 7. This CDR3 region has 15 residues. The CDR3 nucleotides are TGTGCCAGCAGTTCGAATAGCGGGAGTGTCTACGAGCAGTACTTC. As protein: CASSSNSGSVYEQYF.

The chain joins TRBV4-2 to TRBJ2-7; 8 positions agree with TRBD2. CDR1 is LGHNA, CDR2 YNFKEQ, per germline. CDR3 length: 14 amino acids. The trim removed 4 bases at V and 6 bases at J, leaving 8 bases unmatched. CDR3 nucleotides: TGTGCCAGCAGCCGAGGTAGCGGGACCTCCGAGCAGTACTTC. Its translation is CASSRGSGTSEQYF.

The J gene is TRBJ2-5, the V gene TRBV7-9, with D maybe TRBD1 (6 bases). The V end was cut by 5 bases, the J end by 5 bases, with 15 bases between. In germline, CDR1 is SEHNR, CDR2 FQNEAQ (reference sequence). The CDR3 runs to 14 residues. The CDR3 spells CASSTTGGVETQYF. CDR3 DNA: TGTGCCAGCAGCACGACAGGAGGCGTGGAGACCCAGTACTTC.

The chain employs TRBV5-6 and TRBJ2-5; 9 bases fit TRBD1. Trimming removed 4 bases from V and 7 bases from J; junction bases left unmatched: 5. The CDR3 runs 13 residues. Per the germline V gene, CDR1 is SGHDT and CDR2 is YYEEEE. In DNA form, the CDR3 reads TGTGCCAGCAGCCGGGACAGGGTCGGGACCCAGTACTTC. Residues: CASSRDRVGTQYF. The full variable domain, its missing parts supplied by reference TRBV5-6 and TRBJ2-5, is DAGVTQSPTHLIKTRGQQVTLRCSPKSGHDTVSWYQQALGQGPQFIFQYYEEEERQRGNFPDRFSGHQFPNYSSELNVNALLLGDSALYLCASSRDRVGTQYFGPGTRLLVL.

The chain is built from TRBV27 and TRBJ2-7; D is ambiguous. Germline V CDR1 and CDR2: MNHEY, SMNVEV (reference sequence). V shed 0 bases and J shed 2 bases, with 5 bases lying between them. The CDR3 totals 13 residues. DNA for the CDR3: TGTGCCAGCAGTTTATCGCCAGCCTACGAGCAGTACTTC. Its translation: CASSLSPAYEQYF.

This sequence joins TRBV4-1 and TRBJ2-7; D may be TRBD1 (5 bases). The CDR3 sequence is 17 residues long. Germline loops: CDR1 MGHRA, CDR2 YSYEKL. Trimming removed 4 bases from V and 5 bases from J, with 24 bases in between. The chain's CDR3 is CASSLLTDSSPVHEQYF. The CDR3 nucleotides read TGCGCCAGCAGCCTTTTAACCGACAGCAGCCCGGTTCACGAGCAGTACTTC.

The genes are TRBV20-1 and TRBJ2-7; a possible D gene is TRBD1 (5 bases). The germline CDR1 and CDR2 sequences are DFQATT and SNEGSKA (reference sequence). The CDR3 extends over 11 amino acids. V was cut by 5 bases and J by 3 bases, with 8 bases left in between. CDR3 sequence reads: CSAGRDYEQYF. In DNA form, the CDR3 reads TGCAGTGCTGGCAGGGACTACGAGCAGTACTTC.

The chain uses TRBV7-6 and TRBJ2-1, with TRBD2 matching 8 bases. The CDR3 has 15 amino acids. V gave up 5 bases and J gave up 2 bases; unmatched junction bases: 5. Germline CDR1 SGHVS, CDR2 FNYEAQ. For the CDR3, the DNA is TGTGCCAGCAGCCCCACTAGCGGACCCTACAATGAGCAGTTCTTC. Its protein is CASSPTSGPYNEQFF.

V usage is TRBV10-3 and J usage is TRBJ1-2, with 7 nucleotides matching TRBD1. Germline CDR1 is ENHRY and CDR2 is SYGVKD. This CDR3 has 14 residues. V trimming: 8 bases; J trimming: 2 bases; junction bases outside the gene matches: 8. As DNA, the CDR3 is TGTGCCATCTCACAGGGGAATACCAACTATGGCTACACCTTC. Translating it yields CAISQGNTNYGYTF.

This clone was observed once. This chain uses TRBV7-8 with TRBJ1-5; the D gene is possibly TRBD1 (6 bases). This CDR3 comprises 15 residues. Trimming pared 1 base from V and 0 bases from J, leaving 7 bases between. Germline-derived CDR1 and CDR2 are SGHVS and FQNEAQ. The DNA for the CDR3 is TGTGCCAGCAGCTTAGGACAGGTTAGCAATCAGCCCCAGCATTTT. As protein: CASSLGQVSNQPQHF.

This clone showed up just a few times. The chain carries TRBV28 and TRBJ1-2; 10 positions match TRBD1. Looked up from germline, CDR1 is MDHEN and CDR2 is SYDVKM. The length of the CDR3 is 14 residues. V shed 4 bases and J 7 bases; nucleotides not matched to a gene: 6. The CDR3 region is CASSSDRGKSGYTF. The CDR3 DNA follows: TGTGCCAGCAGTTCGGACAGGGGGAAGTCTGGCTACACCTTC.

The chain employs TRBV30 and TRBJ2-1, with TRBD2 identical over 7 bases. V was pared by 0 bases and J by 2 bases, with 1 base of the junction left unmatched. The CDR3 is 14 amino acids. The V gene's germline CDR1 is GTSNPN and CDR2 SVGIG (reference sequence). The CDR3 reads CAWSVLATYNEQFF. The CDR3 DNA is TGTGCCTGGAGTGTACTAGCGACCTACAATGAGCAGTTCTTC. The entire variable domain, with the rest obtained from reference TRBV30 and TRBJ2-1, is as follows: SQTIHQWPATLVQPVGSPLSLECTVEGTSNPNLYWYRQAAGRGLQLLFYSVGIGQISSEVPQNLSASRPQDRQFILSSKKLLLSDSGFYLCAWSVLATYNEQFFGPGTRLTVL.

The V and J genes are TRBV11-2 and TRBJ2-7; D may be TRBD2 (5 bases). CDR1 and CDR2 (germline): SGHAT, FQNNGV. V lost 4 bases to trimming and J lost 7 bases, with 14 bases between them. CDR3 length: 13 amino acids. CDR3 amino acids: CASSSTYSGEQYF. Here the CDR3 DNA reads TGTGCCAGCAGCTCGACCTACTCGGGAGAGCAGTACTTC.

The chain joins TRBV11-3 to TRBJ2-7; 9 bases fit TRBD1. CDR3 length equals 13 residues. Germline V gene lookup returns CDR1 SGHNT and CDR2 YENEEA. The trim removed 6 bases at V and 3 bases at J, leaving 3 bases unmatched. CDR3 residues: CASSKGQGYEQYF. The DNA for the CDR3 is TGTGCCAGCAGTAAGGGACAGGGCTACGAGCAGTACTTC.

This chain's CDR3 is CASSIYGLDYEQYF. In DNA, the CDR3 is TGTGCCAGCAGCATATATGGACTAGATTACGAGCAGTACTTC. The chain joins TRBV7-2 to TRBJ2-7; 7 nucleotides match TRBD2. From germline, CDR1 is SGHTA and CDR2 FQGNSA. V trimming: 5 bases; J trimming: 4 bases; junction bases outside the gene matches: 8. This CDR3 region has 14 residues.